This T cell receptor beta chain was retrieved from a study of blood T cell repertoires in COVID-19. Study overall: PBMCs, B-cell-depleted T cells, or T cells were the source of the cDNA or gDNA that made up the material.

This CDR3 spans 17 amino acids. The ends lost 0 bases at V and 0 bases at J; junction bases unmatched: 5. The germline CDR1 and CDR2 sequences are SGHTA and FQGNSA. Here immunoSEQ multiplex PCR was the method, and the copy in TCRdb shows in-frame clones only, minus some. Among about 130,000 clones listed, around 89% were seen once. Patients of the Seattle cohort, enrolled during active infection, were followed longitudinally. Sequenced sample: peripheral blood. The V call is TRBV7-2, the J call TRBJ2-3, with 8 bases matching TRBD2. The sequence derives from a man aged 55 to 69 with COVID-19, enrolled during active disease. CDR3 sequence: CASSLAGGGKSTDTQYF. Here the CDR3 DNA reads TGTGCCAGCAGCTTAGCAGGCGGGGGGAAAAGCACAGATACGCAGTATTTT.